What follows are 19 T cell receptor beta chains derived from one specimen sequenced in a study of Graves' ophthalmopathy and Graves' hyperthyroidism (dated by TCRdb to 2017 to 2018). These reads were obtained on an Illumina HiSeq 2000. For repertoire sequencing, the TCR beta CDR3 regions were amplified from RNA transcripts. The first round of RT-PCR was done with HTBI primers and the Qiagen OneStep RT-PCR kit, and was followed by a second round of multiplex PCR, then size selection and purification. TCRdb took the public reads, trimmed them with fastp at Q25, ran MiXCR for clone calling and kept in-frame beta chains. Rows are unified per CDR3 protein, each entry keeping the most common DNA and genes. In all, the sample holds over 150,000 distinct CDR3 sequences, and under 40% of those were seen once. Of the sample, 5.8% is held by the ten largest clones. Sequencing was performed on peripheral blood. All receptors come from a woman between 40 and 55 years old with Graves' ophthalmopathy. Donor details come from another sample of the same person, matched by shared clones.

This clonotype was found a few times. As DNA, the CDR3 is TGTGCCAGTACAAGGACCCAATCAGATGGCTACACCTTC. Amino acid sequence: CASTRTQSDGYTF. The chain employs TRBV19 and TRBJ1-2; no clear D. Trimming took 7 bases from V and 6 from J, leaving 15 bases between them. This CDR3 region has 13 residues. Germline V CDR1 and CDR2: LNHDA, SQIVND (reference sequence).

The chain links TRBV7-2 to TRBJ2-5; the D gene is possibly TRBD2 (5 bases). V lost 6 bases to trimming and J lost 4 bases, with 12 bases between them. Germline CDR1 is SGHTA and CDR2 is FQGNSA. CDR3 length equals 13 residues. The CDR3 loop reads CASRGNAGETQYF. As DNA, the CDR3 is TGTGCCAGCAGGGGGAACGCGGGAGAGACCCAGTACTTC. Full variable domain (remainder filled in from reference TRBV7-2 and TRBJ2-5): GAGVSQSPSNKVTEKGKDVELRCDPISGHTALYWYRQSLGQGLEFLIYFQGNSAPDKSGLPSDRFSAERTGGSVSTLTIQRTQQEDSAVYLCASRGNAGETQYFGPGTRLLVL.

This clonotype was found many times. The V and J genes are TRBV7-3 and TRBJ2-5; a possible D gene is TRBD2 (6 bases). Germline values: CDR1 SGHTA, CDR2 FQGTGA. Trimming cost V 5 bases and J 5 bases, with 12 bases left between them. The CDR3 length is 13 residues. The CDR3 bases are TGTGCCAGCAGCCTTACTAGCTGGGAGACCCAGTACTTC. It specifies CASSLTSWETQYF.

The chain recombines TRBV28 with TRBJ2-7, with 9 bases fitting TRBD1. V gave up 6 bases and J gave up 3 bases; unmatched junction bases: 9. Germline assignment: CDR1 MDHEN and CDR2 SYDVKM. This CDR3 has 15 amino acids. The CDR3 is CASSSGGQGIYEQYF. The CDR3 nucleotides read TGTGCCAGCAGCTCCGGTGGACAGGGGATCTACGAGCAGTACTTC.

This clonotype was seen repeatedly, ten times or more. This chain connects TRBV18 to TRBJ1-1, with a possible D match to TRBD1 (6 bases). The CDR3 covers 14 residues. Between the trimmed V and J ends, which lost 3 bases and 0 bases, there was a span of 8 bases. CDR1 is KGHSH and CDR2 is LQKENI in the germline V gene. The CDR3 DNA is TGTGCCAGCTCACCTCAGGGGATGAACACTGAAGCTTTCTTT. It translates to CASSPQGMNTEAFF.

This clonotype showed up many times. An end of the junction does not agree with germline; a read error may underlie this. The V gene is TRBV27, the J gene TRBJ1-1, with 7 bases fitting TRBD1. CDR3 length: 13 amino acids. Looked up from germline, CDR1 is MNHEY and CDR2 is SMNVEV (reference sequence). CDR3: CASRGQMNAEAFF. The CDR3 bases are TGTGCCAGCCGGGGACAGATGAACGCTGAAGCTTTCTTT.

This clonotype was seen a few times. This rearrangement joins TRBV12-3 or TRBV12-4 to TRBJ2-7; 10 bases fit TRBD2. This CDR3 contains 15 residues. The V gene end was trimmed by 5 bases and the J gene end by 6 bases; junction bases not matched to a gene: 10. In DNA, the CDR3 is TGTGCCAGCAGTGGGGACCTAGCGGGAGTTGGCGAGCAGTACTTC. Protein: CASSGDLAGVGEQYF.

This sequence joins TRBV6-1 and TRBJ2-7; 7 nucleotides match TRBD1. The germline CDR1 and CDR2 sequences are MNHNS and SASEGT. J lost 0 bases, V lost 10 bases, and 6 bases had no gene match. This CDR3 has 13 residues. The CDR3, as DNA: TGTGCCACCCTGGGACAGAGCTCCTACGAGCAGTACTTC. This gives the protein CATLGQSSYEQYF.

The table lists this clonotype with many counts. The V and J genes are TRBV3-1 and TRBJ1-5; D not resolved. The CDR3 totals 13 residues. V lost 1 base and J lost 7, with 8 bases in between. CDR1 LGHDT and CDR2 YNNKEL come from the germline V gene (reference sequence). The CDR3 here is CASSQGGMQPQHF. The CDR3 DNA sequence: TGTGCCAGCAGCCAAGGGGGAATGCAGCCCCAGCATTTT.

This chain uses TRBV6-2 or TRBV6-3 with TRBJ1-1; D is undetermined. V was cut by 4 bases and J by 11 bases, with 11 bases left in between. This CDR3 comprises 11 residues. The germline CDR1 and CDR2 sequences are MNHEY and SVGEGT. The CDR3 here is CASSSGTRAFF. CDR3 sequence (DNA): TGTGCCAGCAGTTCGGGTACCCGGGCTTTCTTT.

The chain joins TRBV19 to TRBJ2-7, with D perhaps matching TRBD1 (7 bases). Trimming removed 6 bases from V and 1 base from J, with 16 bases in between. The CDR3 contains 15 residues. CDR1 and CDR2 (germline): LNHDA, SQIVND (reference sequence). The CDR3, as DNA: TGTGCCAGTAGCCTTACAGGGGACTGGTCCTACGAGCAGTACTTC. Protein: CASSLTGDWSYEQYF.

This clonotype was detected ten times or more. Written as DNA, the CDR3 is TGTGCCAGCAGTTACCTACAGGGGTCTGGCTACACCTTC. It specifies CASSYLQGSGYTF. The rearrangement links TRBV6-5 to TRBJ1-2; TRBD1 aligns across 7 bases. The CDR3 sequence is 13 residues long. The germline gives CDR1 MNHEY, CDR2 SVGAGI. The V segment lost 2 bases and the J segment 7 bases; nucleotides outside the gene matches: 4.

The chain uses TRBV6-1 and TRBJ1-5; D remains unclear. Trimming cost V 1 base and J 5 bases, with 6 bases left between them. The CDR3 runs 13 residues. Germline lookup yields CDR1 MNHNS and CDR2 SASEGT. The CDR3 coding sequence is TGTGCCAGCAGTGAAGTTTGGGATCAGCCCCAGCATTTT. Protein product: CASSEVWDQPQHF.

This sequence joins TRBV28 and TRBJ1-1; 8 bases match TRBD1. Germline V gene lookup returns CDR1 MDHEN and CDR2 SYDVKM. Germline trimming cut 6 bases from V and 4 bases from J; bases unmatched to any gene: 7. This CDR3 spans 14 amino acids. CDR3 nucleotides: TGTGCCAGCAGCGACAGGGGTTACAGCACTGAAGCTTTCTTT. Protein sequence: CASSDRGYSTEAFF.

This clonotype was picked up many times. The chain joins TRBV6-2 or TRBV6-3 to TRBJ1-1; TRBD1 might be the D (5 bases). CDR3 length: 12 amino acids. CDR1 is MNHEY and CDR2 is SVGEGT in the germline V gene. V was pared by 6 bases and J by 8 bases, with 13 bases between. CDR3 protein: CASSKPGLEAFF. CDR3 DNA sequence: TGTGCCAGCAGCAAACCGGGACTAGAAGCTTTCTTT.

This clonotype was seen repeatedly, ten times or more. V usage is TRBV27 and J usage is TRBJ2-7; maybe TRBD1 (5 bases). Trimming shortened V by 6 bases and J by 0 bases, and 9 bases separated the two germline ends. Germline V gives CDR1 MNHEY, CDR2 SMNVEV (reference sequence). CDR3 length equals 13 residues. DNA for the CDR3: TGTGCCAGCAGCGGACATACCTCCTACGAGCAGTACTTC. It is translated as CASSGHTSYEQYF.

This clonotype was seen ten or more times. The gene calls are TRBV2 and TRBJ2-5; TRBD2 matches at 10 bases. This CDR3 has 17 residues. V was clipped by 6 bases and J by 3 bases; unmatched bases: 13. Germline CDR1 SNHLY, CDR2 FYNNEI. CDR3 coding DNA: TGTGCCAGCAGAAAAGGAGGGACTAGCGAGATAAAAGAGACCCAGTACTTC. This sequence encodes CASRKGGTSEIKETQYF.

This clonotype was seen repeatedly, ten times or more. The rearrangement joins TRBV3-1 to TRBJ1-1; no firm D call. The V end was cut by 1 base, the J end by 0 bases, with 0 bases between. CDR3 size: 12 residues. Germline values: CDR1 LGHDT, CDR2 YNNKEL (reference sequence). The CDR3 DNA is TGTGCCAGCAGCCAAGTGAACACTGAAGCTTTCTTT. Amino acids: CASSQVNTEAFF.

The rearrangement links TRBV27 to TRBJ1-6; D remains ambiguous. The V end was cut by 3 bases, the J end by 9 bases, with 12 bases between. This CDR3 comprises 14 residues. CDR1 MNHEY and CDR2 SMNVEV come from the germline V gene (reference sequence). As DNA, the CDR3 is TGTGCCAGCAGTTTTACCGTCATAGGTTCACCCCTCCACTTT. This codes for CASSFTVIGSPLHF.